Following are 10 T cell receptor beta chains from one sample sequenced in a study of siplizumab effects on memory and regulatory T cells. The data were produced by immunoSEQ multiplex PCR, yet TCRdb's version contains in-frame clones alone and is incomplete. The table records 100,000 or so clones, more than 85% of them present only once. The sequenced sample consisted of CD4+ T cells sorted from blood. Receptors were obtained from a human donor in good health.

This clone has only one observation. The chain couples TRBV7-6 to TRBJ2-3; D is perhaps TRBD2 (6 bases). The ends were cut back, 6 bases at V and 4 bases at J, with 29 bases in the middle. CDR3 size: 19 residues. Looked up from germline, CDR1 is SGHVS and CDR2 is FNYEAQ. CDR3 in DNA: TGTGCCAGCAGTTTTCCGGGACTTCTGCATCGGGATCGCCCAGATACGCAGTATTTT. Protein: CASSFPGLLHRDRPDTQYF.

The rearrangement joins TRBV28 to TRBJ1-3; a possible D gene is TRBD1 (5 bases). The germline CDR1 and CDR2 sequences are MDHEN and SYDVKM. This CDR3 region has 15 residues. Trimming took 6 bases from V and 0 from J, leaving 12 bases between them. This chain's CDR3 is CASSAGGNSGNTIYF. The CDR3 DNA sequence: TGTGCCAGCAGCGCCGGGGGAAACTCTGGAAACACCATATATTTT.

The chain carries TRBV2 and TRBJ1-6; tentatively, D is TRBD1 (5 bases). Germline-derived CDR1 and CDR2 are SNHLY and FYNNEI. V was cut by 8 bases and J by 9 bases, with 14 bases left in between. There are 13 residues in the CDR3. CDR3 sequence: CASQGARGSPLHF. CDR3 DNA: TGTGCCAGCCAAGGGGCCCGGGGTTCACCCCTCCACTTT. Combining the CDR3 with reference TRBV2 and TRBJ1-6 gives the whole variable domain EPEVTQTPSHQVTQMGQEVILRCVPISNHLYFYWYRQILGQKVEFLVSFYNNEISEKSEIFDDQFSVERPDGSNFTLKIRSTKLEDSAMYFCASQGARGSPLHFGNGTRLTVT.

The rearrangement links TRBV4-1 to TRBJ1-4; no reliable D call. Trimming left V 4 bases short and J 1 base short, with 13 bases between. This CDR3 is built from 16 residues. Germline V lookup: CDR1 MGHRA, CDR2 YSYEKL. The CDR3 loop is CASSPSQIGTNEKLFF. CDR3 bases: TGCGCCAGCAGCCCGTCCCAGATCGGAACTAATGAAAAACTGTTTTTT.

The chain couples TRBV6-6 to TRBJ1-5; D is undetermined. V was trimmed by 0 bases and J by 6 bases, leaving 12 bases between them. This CDR3 comprises 15 residues. In germline, CDR1 is MNHNY, CDR2 SVGAGI (reference sequence). CDR3 DNA: TGTGCCAGCAGTTACTCGAACGGGGTAAGTCAGCCCCAGCATTTT. Translated, it gives CASSYSNGVSQPQHF.

In this sample, this clone turned up once. The rearrangement links TRBV4-3 to TRBJ1-1; tentative D call: TRBD1 (6 bases). V lost 2 bases, J lost 3 bases, and 7 bases lay in between. Per the germline V gene, CDR1 is LGHNA and CDR2 is YSLEER. The CDR3 covers 13 residues. The CDR3 nucleotides read TGCGCCAGCAGCCAACGACAGGACACTGAAGCTTTCTTT. Amino acids: CASSQRQDTEAFF.

The chain has TRBV7-3 and TRBJ1-3; the D gene is possibly TRBD1 (6 bases). The CDR3 consists of 13 residues. Germline assignment: CDR1 SGHTA and CDR2 FQGTGA. V lost 4 bases, J lost 4 bases, and 8 bases lay in between. The CDR3 DNA reads TGTGCCAGCAGCTCAGACAGGGGAAACACCATATATTTT. Translation gives CASSSDRGNTIYF.

The V and J genes are TRBV12-2 and TRBJ2-2; the tabulated D call, TRBD2, remains unverified against the DNA. TRBV12-2 is reported as a pseudogene. This CDR3 has 15 residues. The CDR3, as DNA: TGTGCAAGTCGCCCCATGGGGGGGGAAACCGGGGAGCTGTTTTTT. Protein product: CASRPMGGETGELFF.

This clone was recorded only once. This sequence joins TRBV7-3 and TRBJ1-1; 10 bases agree with TRBD1. Trimming cost V 8 bases and J 8 bases; bases outside gene matches: 8. Germline loops: CDR1 SGHTA, CDR2 FQGTGA. CDR3 length: 13 amino acids. The CDR3 protein is CASAQGQGLEAFF. CDR3 in DNA: TGTGCCAGCGCCCAGGGACAGGGGTTGGAAGCTTTCTTT. The variable domain in full, completed from reference TRBV7-3 and TRBJ1-1, reads GAGVSQTPSNKVTEKGKYVELRCDPISGHTALYWYRQSLGQGPEFLIYFQGTGAADDSGLPNDRFFAVRPEGSVSTLKIQRTERGDSAVYLCASAQGQGLEAFFGQGTRLTVV.

This clone was found once. The sample holds other DNA sequences that translate to the same CDR3. The CDR3 region has the DNA TGTGCCAGCAGCTTAGATCGGTTAGCGAACACTGAAGCTTTCTTT. This gives the protein CASSLDRLANTEAFF. The chain uses TRBV7-3 and TRBJ1-1; no definite D call. The CDR3 runs 15 residues. CDR1 and CDR2 (germline): SGHTA, FQGTGA. Trimming stripped 2 bases from V and 1 base from J, with 11 bases between.